The source of this T cell receptor beta chain is a study of cytomegalovirus exposure and HLA in healthy donors. Study-wide findings and caveats: One later analysis reportedly identified an Asian-associated ancestry cluster that showed fewer N-insertions than the roughly 620-donor mean. Through in vitro validation, a few CMV-associated chains were shown to be specific for CMV antigens. TCR association rates varied by HLA locus in a later analysis, with DRB1 highest and HLA-C lowest. Later analysis associated a missense DCLRE1C variant with TCR beta V- and J-gene trimming.

PCR involved 60 Vbeta and 13 Jbeta primers. Data came from immunoSEQ multiplex PCR; TCRdb stores just in-frame clones and leaves some out. The table lists more than 150,000 clones, approximately 79% of them singletons. To note about this clone: Its antigen is undetermined.

This CDR3 comprises 13 residues. Germline CDR1 is LGHNA and CDR2 is YNFKEQ. Trimming removed 1 base from V and 3 bases from J, with 6 bases in between. This chain links TRBV4-2 with TRBJ2-5; D is possibly TRBD2 (6 bases). Material: PBMCs. This TCR derives from a middle-aged man in good health and CMV-seropositive. CDR3 DNA sequence: TGTGCCAGCAGCCAAGGCGGGGAAGAGACCCAGTACTTC. This gives the protein CASSQGGEETQYF.